A selection of T cell receptor beta chains follows, all from one sample in a study of radiotherapy plus CTLA-4 blockade in lung cancer. Repertoires were generated with immunoSEQ multiplex PCR, while TCRdb's copy carries only in-frame clones and drops some. The sample gives 20,000 to 25,000 clones, around 70% of which show up once; around 3.5% is in the top ten. The sequencing used peripheral blood, collected from a patient treated with radiotherapy plus ipilimumab. The receptors come from a human donor with non-small cell lung cancer who had stable disease on radiotherapy plus ipilimumab. CDR3s include the opening cysteine and the closing phenylalanine or tryptophan. Each record gives: CDR3 DNA, CDR3 protein, V gene, J gene, clone size, D gene. A D gene is named only where the DNA matches it firmly. Clone sizes are given selectively: once, few, many, or a class where the clone is expanded.

cdr3_nt: TGTGCCAGCAGACGACTAGCGGACACCGGGGAGCTGTTTTTT
cdr3_aa: CASRRLADTGELFF
v_call: TRBV6-5
j_call: TRBJ2-2
clone_size: .
d_call: TRBD2

cdr3_nt: TGCGCCAGCAGCACCCGTCTGTCCGGAAGCACAGATACGCAGTATTTT
cdr3_aa: CASSTRLSGSTDTQYF
v_call: TRBV4-1
j_call: TRBJ2-3
clone_size: .
d_call: .

cdr3_nt: TGTGCCAGCAGTGCTCTAGCGGGTTCCTACAATGAGCAGTTCTTC
cdr3_aa: CASSALAGSYNEQFF
v_call: TRBV2
j_call: TRBJ2-1
clone_size: .
d_call: TRBD2

cdr3_nt: TGTGCCAGCAGCTTGGCTAGCGGGAGACAAGAGACCCAGTACTTC
cdr3_aa: CASSLASGRQETQYF
v_call: TRBV5-5
j_call: TRBJ2-5
clone_size: once
d_call: TRBD2

cdr3_nt: TGCGCCAGCAGCCAACGGGGGACTAGCACAGATACGCAGTATTTT
cdr3_aa: CASSQRGTSTDTQYF
v_call: TRBV4-1
j_call: TRBJ2-3
clone_size: .
d_call: .

cdr3_nt: TGCGCCAGCAGCTCTCGCGGGGGTAAGGGTTTGCGCGACACTGAAGCTTTCTTT
cdr3_aa: CASSSRGGKGLRDTEAFF
v_call: TRBV5-1
j_call: TRBJ1-1
clone_size: .
d_call: .

cdr3_nt: TGTGCCATCAGCAGTCCCGGGACAGGGTTCGGCACTGAAGCTTTCTTT
cdr3_aa: CAISSPGTGFGTEAFF
v_call: TRBV10-3
j_call: TRBJ1-1
clone_size: .
d_call: TRBD1

cdr3_nt: TGTGCCAGCAAACAAACCGCCGCGCGGGAGAGGAAGAATGAGCAGTTCTTC
cdr3_aa: CASKQTAARERKNEQFF
v_call: TRBV28
j_call: TRBJ2-1
clone_size: .
d_call: TRBD2

cdr3_nt: TGCAGCGCTGAAAGGTCCGGGAGAAACGAGCAGTACTTC
cdr3_aa: CSAERSGRNEQYF
v_call: TRBV29-1
j_call: TRBJ2-7
clone_size: few
d_call: .

cdr3_nt: TGCGCCAGCAGCCGCGGGGGGGTATTGGGCCAAGAGACCCAGTACTTC
cdr3_aa: CASSRGGVLGQETQYF
v_call: TRBV4-1
j_call: TRBJ2-5
clone_size: few
d_call: TRBD2

cdr3_nt: TGTGCCAGCAGTCCCCGGAACCTCCTAAATCAGCCCCAGCATTTT
cdr3_aa: CASSPRNLLNQPQHF
v_call: TRBV27
j_call: TRBJ1-5
clone_size: .
d_call: .

cdr3_nt: TGCGCCAGCAGCGCTGGGACAGGGCGAGATACGCAGTATTTT
cdr3_aa: CASSAGTGRDTQYF
v_call: TRBV5-1
j_call: TRBJ2-3
clone_size: .
d_call: TRBD1

cdr3_nt: TGTGCCAGCAGCCCGACAGGGTTCACTGAAGCTTTCTTT
cdr3_aa: CASSPTGFTEAFF
v_call: TRBV5-6
j_call: TRBJ1-1
clone_size: .
d_call: TRBD1

cdr3_nt: TGTGCCAGCAGTTCGGCCTCCGGATACTACGAGCAGTACTTC
cdr3_aa: CASSSASGYYEQYF
v_call: TRBV6-5
j_call: TRBJ2-7
clone_size: .
d_call: .

cdr3_nt: TGTGCCAGCAGACCACCGGGACTAGCAAGCACCGGGGAGCTGTTTTTT
cdr3_aa: CASRPPGLASTGELFF
v_call: TRBV2
j_call: TRBJ2-2
clone_size: .
d_call: TRBD2

cdr3_nt: TGTGCCAGCAGGTCCCCGGGACTAGCGGGTAATGAGCAGTTCTTC
cdr3_aa: CASRSPGLAGNEQFF
v_call: TRBV7-2
j_call: TRBJ2-1
clone_size: .
d_call: TRBD2

cdr3_nt: TGTGCCAGCAGTGCCAAGCCCCCGGGACACACCCTCTGGGAGCAGTACTTC
cdr3_aa: CASSAKPPGHTLWEQYF
v_call: TRBV6-1
j_call: TRBJ2-7
clone_size: .
d_call: .

cdr3_nt: TGTGCCAGCAGTTTATCGGGGAGCACAGATACGCAGTATTTT
cdr3_aa: CASSLSGSTDTQYF
v_call: TRBV28
j_call: TRBJ2-3
clone_size: .
d_call: .

cdr3_nt: TGCGCCAGCAGCTTGGACCGGGGATTGGGGGGCTACACCTTC
cdr3_aa: CASSLDRGLGGYTF
v_call: TRBV5-1
j_call: TRBJ1-2
clone_size: few
d_call: .

cdr3_nt: TGTGCCAGCACGGGCGGCGGCAGTAAAGCTTTCTTT
cdr3_aa: CASTGGGSKAFF
v_call: TRBV6-1
j_call: TRBJ1-1
clone_size: once
d_call: .

cdr3_nt: TGTGCCAGCAGCTTTGGAAACATGGCCGAGCAGTACTTC
cdr3_aa: CASSFGNMAEQYF
v_call: TRBV5-6
j_call: TRBJ2-7
clone_size: .
d_call: .

cdr3_nt: TGTGCCAGCAGAGAAGGACTTTACTCCTACAATGAGCAGTTCTTC
cdr3_aa: CASREGLYSYNEQFF
v_call: TRBV2
j_call: TRBJ2-1
clone_size: .
d_call: .

cdr3_nt: TGTGCCAGTAGTACCGTTCCGGGGATCAATCAGCCCCAGCATTTT
cdr3_aa: CASSTVPGINQPQHF
v_call: TRBV19
j_call: TRBJ1-5
clone_size: few
d_call: .

cdr3_nt: TGTGCCAGCAGTGAGAGAGGGCAGTACTTC
cdr3_aa: CASSERGQYF
v_call: TRBV6-4
j_call: TRBJ2-7
clone_size: .
d_call: .

cdr3_nt: TGTGCCAGCAGCCAGGCTAACTATGGCTACACCTTC
cdr3_aa: CASSQANYGYTF
v_call: TRBV28
j_call: TRBJ1-2
clone_size: .
d_call: .

cdr3_nt: TGTGCCAGCTCACCCGAACTCGTTAGCGGGGTGAACACCGGGGAGCTGTTTTTT
cdr3_aa: CASSPELVSGVNTGELFF
v_call: TRBV18
j_call: TRBJ2-2
clone_size: once
d_call: TRBD2

cdr3_nt: TGTGCCAGCAGGGTGGTATCAGGCTACGAGCAGTACTTC
cdr3_aa: CASRVVSGYEQYF
v_call: TRBV28
j_call: TRBJ2-7
clone_size: .
d_call: .

cdr3_nt: TGTGCCAGCAGCCAAGATCACGAGGTAGGGGAGCAGTACTTC
cdr3_aa: CASSQDHEVGEQYF
v_call: TRBV4-2
j_call: TRBJ2-7
clone_size: .
d_call: .

cdr3_nt: TGTGCCAGCTCACCCATGGGACAGGGTTACTCTGGGGCCAACGTCCTGACTTTC
cdr3_aa: CASSPMGQGYSGANVLTF
v_call: TRBV18
j_call: TRBJ2-6
clone_size: .
d_call: TRBD1

cdr3_nt: TGTGCCAGCAGTTCAAGACAGGGGGCGTGGTATGAGCAGTTCTTC
cdr3_aa: CASSSRQGAWYEQFF
v_call: TRBV6-5
j_call: TRBJ2-1
clone_size: once
d_call: TRBD1

cdr3_nt: TGTGCCAGCAGCTTAGGGCAGCTAAACACCGGGGAGCTGTTTTTT
cdr3_aa: CASSLGQLNTGELFF
v_call: TRBV13
j_call: TRBJ2-2
clone_size: .
d_call: .

cdr3_nt: TGTGCCAGCAGGGTAGGGAATCAAGAGACCCAGTACTTC
cdr3_aa: CASRVGNQETQYF
v_call: TRBV13
j_call: TRBJ2-5
clone_size: .
d_call: .

cdr3_nt: TGTGCCAGCAGTTTGGTGTTAAGTCAGCCCCAGCATTTT
cdr3_aa: CASSLVLSQPQHF
v_call: TRBV28
j_call: TRBJ1-5
clone_size: .
d_call: .

cdr3_nt: TGTGCCAGCAGACGGGACTGGTTCTACGAGCAGTACTTC
cdr3_aa: CASRRDWFYEQYF
v_call: TRBV6-5
j_call: TRBJ2-7
clone_size: once
d_call: .

cdr3_nt: TGTGCCAGCAGCTTAGATGGACTAGCGGGAGACGAGCAGTACTTC
cdr3_aa: CASSLDGLAGDEQYF
v_call: TRBV11-3
j_call: TRBJ2-7
clone_size: .
d_call: TRBD2

cdr3_nt: TGCATACTGACTAGCGGAGTCTACGAGCAGTACTTC
cdr3_aa: CILTSGVYEQYF
v_call: TRBV1
j_call: TRBJ2-7
clone_size: once
d_call: .

cdr3_nt: TGTGCCAGCAGCCCGACAGGTTTAAGCACAGATACGCAGTATTTT
cdr3_aa: CASSPTGLSTDTQYF
v_call: TRBV7-3
j_call: TRBJ2-3
clone_size: .
d_call: .

cdr3_nt: TGTGCCAGCAGTCCCTTAGGGCCCTCTTACCGAATGAACACTGAAGCTTTCTTT
cdr3_aa: CASSPLGPSYRMNTEAFF
v_call: TRBV28
j_call: TRBJ1-1
clone_size: .
d_call: .

cdr3_nt: TGTGCCAGCAGTTTTTCCTCAGTTCGCGGGTTTTCCTATGGCTACACCTTC
cdr3_aa: CASSFSSVRGFSYGYTF
v_call: TRBV27
j_call: TRBJ1-2
clone_size: .
d_call: .